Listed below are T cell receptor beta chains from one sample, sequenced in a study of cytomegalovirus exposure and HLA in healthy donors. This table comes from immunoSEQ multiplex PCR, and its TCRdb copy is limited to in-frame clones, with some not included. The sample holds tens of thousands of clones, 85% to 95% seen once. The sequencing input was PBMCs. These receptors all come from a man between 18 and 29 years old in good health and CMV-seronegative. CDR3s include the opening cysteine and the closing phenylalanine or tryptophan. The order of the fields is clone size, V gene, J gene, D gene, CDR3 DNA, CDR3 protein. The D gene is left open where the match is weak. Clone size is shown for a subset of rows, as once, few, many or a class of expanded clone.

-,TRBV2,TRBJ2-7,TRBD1,TGTGCCAGCAAGGGACAGGGTAGTAACTACGAGCAGTACTTC,CASKGQGSNYEQYF
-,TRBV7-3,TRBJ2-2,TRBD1,TGTGCCAGCAGCCGTACAGGGGCGGGCACCGGGGAGCTGTTTTTT,CASSRTGAGTGELFF
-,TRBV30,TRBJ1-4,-,TGTGCCTGGAGTGTCCTGACGACAAATGAAAAACTGTTTTTT,CAWSVLTTNEKLFF
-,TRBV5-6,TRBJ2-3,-,TGTGCCAGCAGCTTCTTACAGGGTGGGGATACGCAGTATTTT,CASSFLQGGDTQYF
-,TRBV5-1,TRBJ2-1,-,TGCGCCAGCAGCGTGCGGGGGCCGCGGTACAATGAGCAGTTCTTC,CASSVRGPRYNEQFF
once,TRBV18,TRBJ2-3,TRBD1,TGTGCCAGCTCACCACCGGCAGGGGGAGATACGCAGTATTTT,CASSPPAGGDTQYF
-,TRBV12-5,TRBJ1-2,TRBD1,TGTGCTAGTGGTATAGACAGGGGACGACTGGGTTATGGCTACACCTTC,CASGIDRGRLGYGYTF
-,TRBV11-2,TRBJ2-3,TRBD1,TGTGCCAGCAGCTTAGAACGACGGGACAGGAGAAGCACAGATACGCAGTATTTT,CASSLERRDRRSTDTQYF
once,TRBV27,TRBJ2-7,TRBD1,TGTGCCAGCAGCAAGACAGGGAGCCCCTACGAGCAGTACTTC,CASSKTGSPYEQYF
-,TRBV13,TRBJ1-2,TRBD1,TGTGCCAGCAGCTACGGGTTGGACAGGGCCTATGGCTACACCTTC,CASSYGLDRAYGYTF
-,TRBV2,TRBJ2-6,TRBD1,TGTGCCAGCACCAGGGGGAAAGCTAATTCTGGGGCCAACGTCCTGACTTTC,CASTRGKANSGANVLTF
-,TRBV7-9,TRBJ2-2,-,TGTGCCAGCAGCTTAACTTCCACCGGGGAGCTGTTTTTT,CASSLTSTGELFF
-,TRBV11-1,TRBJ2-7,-,TGTGCCAGCACCCTCGGACAGGTTGAAGCGGGCGAGCAGTACTTC,CASTLGQVEAGEQYF
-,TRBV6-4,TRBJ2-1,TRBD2,TGTGCCAGCACCCCCTTGGGACTAGCGGGGGGGTTGGAGCAGTTCTTC,CASTPLGLAGGLEQFF
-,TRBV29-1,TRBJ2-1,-,TGCAGCGTTGAAACTCCCGGCGGAGTCAACAATGAGCAGTTCTTC,CSVETPGGVNNEQFF
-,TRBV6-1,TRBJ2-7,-,TGTGCCAGCAGTGAAGTCGGCCAGGGTTTCCCCTACGAGCAGTACTTC,CASSEVGQGFPYEQYF
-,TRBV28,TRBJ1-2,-,TGTGCCAGCAGGGGGGGAGCAGGGATCTATGGCTACACCTTC,CASRGGAGIYGYTF
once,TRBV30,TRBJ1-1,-,TGTGCCTGGACCTGGGAGGGTGAAGCTTTCTTT,CAWTWEGEAFF
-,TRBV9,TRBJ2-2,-,TGTGCCAGCAGCCCCCGCGGTTCCGGGGAGCTGTTTTTT,CASSPRGSGELFF
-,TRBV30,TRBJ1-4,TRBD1,TGTGCCTGGGCCTTCGGGACAGGGAAACGAAAACTGTTTTTT,CAWAFGTGKRKLFF
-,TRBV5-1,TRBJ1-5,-,TGCGCCAGCAGCTTGATGGGAGATCAGCCCCAGCATTTT,CASSLMGDQPQHF